A single sample is the source of the 23 T cell receptor beta chains below, sequenced in a study of T cell responses to AZD1222 COVID-19 vaccine. TCRdb keeps only in-frame clones here, not all; method: immunoSEQ multiplex PCR. The sample lists 89,000 or so clones, 85% to 95% seen once, with around 30% in the top ten. Sample: peripheral blood, taken 28 days after the second AZD1222 dose. Receptors were obtained from an adult who received the AZD1222 COVID-19 vaccine.

The chain recombines TRBV6-1 with TRBJ2-3, with a possible D match to TRBD1 (5 bases). V lost 1 base, J lost 1 base, and 9 bases lay in between. Germline CDR1 reads MNHNS; CDR2 reads SASEGT. The CDR3 contains 15 residues. The CDR3 nucleotides read TGTGCCAGCAGTGAAGGAAGGGGTCGCACAGATACGCAGTATTTT. Its protein product is CASSEGRGRTDTQYF.

The chain combines TRBV7-9 with TRBJ2-2, with D unresolved. The V gene's germline CDR1 is SEHNR and CDR2 FQNEAQ (reference sequence). Trimming cost V 1 base and J 6 bases, with 3 bases left between them. The CDR3 totals 12 residues. The CDR3 is CASSLVPGELFF. DNA for the CDR3: TGTGCCAGCAGCTTAGTACCCGGGGAGCTGTTTTTT.

This chain joins TRBV7-2 and TRBJ2-7; 7 bases are a match to TRBD1. V was clipped by 3 bases and J by 0 bases; unmatched bases: 5. Germline loops: CDR1 SGHTA, CDR2 FQGNSA. This CDR3 region has 15 residues. CDR3 in amino acids: CASSFFGTDSYEQYF. CDR3 sequence (DNA): TGTGCCAGCAGCTTTTTCGGGACAGACTCCTACGAGCAGTACTTC.

V is TRBV29-1 and J is TRBJ2-1, with TRBD2 matching 11 bases. Trimming at V came to 6 bases and at J to 9 bases, leaving 10 bases not matched to a gene. Per the germline V gene, CDR1 is SQVTM and CDR2 is ANQGSEA. This CDR3 comprises 14 residues. The CDR3 DNA follows: TGCAGCGTAGCTACTAGCGGGAGTTTTAGTGAGCAGTTCTTC. Protein product: CSVATSGSFSEQFF.

This rearrangement joins TRBV9 to TRBJ2-1, with D perhaps matching TRBD2 (5 bases). This CDR3 comprises 14 residues. Trimming shortened V by 4 bases and J by 7 bases, and 15 bases separated the two germline ends. Germline V gene data show CDR1 as SGDLS and CDR2 as YYNGEE. CDR3 DNA: TGTGCCAGCAGCAGCTTAGCCTCGGGGAATGAGCAGTTCTTC. Encoded protein: CASSSLASGNEQFF. Combining the CDR3 with reference TRBV9 and TRBJ2-1 gives the whole variable domain DSGVTQTPKHLITATGQRVTLRCSPRSGDLSVYWYQQSLDQGLQFLIQYYNGEERAKGNILERFSAQQFPDLHSELNLSSLELGDSALYFCASSSLASGNEQFFGPGTRLTVL.

The chain joins TRBV6-2 or TRBV6-3 to TRBJ2-1, with 9 nucleotides matching TRBD1. Germline CDR1 reads MNHEY; CDR2 reads SVGEGT. J was trimmed by 5 bases and V by 2 bases; bases with no gene match: 1. The CDR3 has 14 amino acids. The CDR3 spells CASSYTGGNNEQFF. In DNA form, the CDR3 reads TGTGCCAGCAGTTACACAGGGGGCAACAATGAGCAGTTCTTC.

This chain joins TRBV27 and TRBJ2-3, with D unclear. The length of the CDR3 is 13 residues. The V gene's germline CDR1 is MNHEY and CDR2 SMNVEV (reference sequence). Trimming removed 3 bases from V and 1 base from J, with 5 bases in between. The CDR3, as DNA: TGTGCCAGCAGTTTTCGGGGCACAGATACGCAGTATTTT. Translated: CASSFRGTDTQYF.

The rearrangement joins TRBV4-3 to TRBJ2-7; 7 bases match TRBD1. The junction had 2 bases not matched to a gene; V was cut back by 1 base and J by 2 bases. Germline V gene sequence: CDR1 LGHNA, CDR2 YSLEER. This CDR3 spans 14 amino acids. The CDR3 sequence is CASSQGQGAYEQYF. CDR3 nucleotide sequence: TGCGCCAGCAGCCAAGGACAGGGAGCCTACGAGCAGTACTTC.

This clone was seen only once. This rearrangement joins TRBV28 to TRBJ2-7, with D perhaps given as TRBD1 or TRBD2 (7 bases each). Between the trimmed V and J ends, which lost 7 bases and 4 bases, there was a span of 14 bases. The germline V gene has CDR1 MDHEN and CDR2 SYDVKM. The CDR3 contains 13 residues. The DNA of the CDR3 is TGTGCCAGCAACCAGGGGGGGGCTTACGAGCAGTACTTC. Its translation: CASNQGGAYEQYF.

The chain is built from TRBV9 and TRBJ1-5; possible D gene TRBD1, 5 bases. The CDR3 is 15 amino acids. Germline CDR1 and CDR2: SGDLS and YYNGEE. Trimming removed 0 bases at V and 4 bases at J, with 11 bases between. The CDR3 protein is CASSVVGTVNQPQHF. Written as DNA, the CDR3 is TGTGCCAGCAGCGTAGTAGGGACGGTAAATCAGCCCCAGCATTTT.

The chain combines TRBV2 with TRBJ2-5; D is unclear. CDR3 size: 9 residues. Germline V gene data show CDR1 as SNHLY and CDR2 as FYNNEI. Trimming removed 8 bases from V and 5 bases from J, with 3 bases in between. CDR3: CASGETQYF. In DNA form, the CDR3 reads TGTGCCAGCGGGGAGACCCAGTACTTC.

This chain uses TRBV6-4 with TRBJ1-6; 7 bases line up with TRBD1. V gave up 0 bases and J gave up 9 bases; unmatched junction bases: 2. In germline, CDR1 is MRHNA, CDR2 SNTAGT. CDR3 length: 14 residues. In DNA form, the CDR3 reads TGTGCCAGCAGTGACTCGAGACAGGGTTCACCCCTCCACTTT. Its protein product is CASSDSRQGSPLHF.

V and J are TRBV11-2 and TRBJ2-1; no firm D call. In germline, CDR1 is SGHAT, CDR2 FQNNGV. The CDR3 spans 12 residues. Trimming cost V 3 bases and J 10 bases, with 10 bases left between them. This CDR3 reads CASSFSGVEQFF. DNA for the CDR3: TGTGCCAGCAGCTTTTCTGGAGTCGAGCAGTTCTTC. Together with reference TRBV11-2 and TRBJ2-1, the CDR3 gives the full variable domain: EAGVAQSPRYKIIEKRQSVAFWCNPISGHATLYWYQQILGQGPKLLIQFQNNGVVDDSQLPKDRFSAERLKGVDSTLKIQPAKLEDSAVYLCASSFSGVEQFFGPGTRLTVL.

The CDR3 bases are TGCGCCAGCAGCCCGACGATGAGCTCCTACAATGAGCAGTTCTTC. Translation gives CASSPTMSSYNEQFF. The chain joins TRBV5-1 to TRBJ2-1; D is uncertain. This CDR3 region has 15 residues. V was shortened by 4 bases and J by 0 bases, with 11 bases between the two germline ends. The germline V gene has CDR1 SGHRS and CDR2 YFSETQ.

The genes are TRBV28 and TRBJ1-5, with D possibly being TRBD1 (6 bases). The CDR3 contains 14 residues. Trimming pared 7 bases from V and 4 bases from J, leaving 14 bases between. CDR1 is MDHEN and CDR2 is SYDVKM in the germline V gene. The CDR3 region is CASNPGAGNQPQHF. The CDR3 coding sequence is TGTGCCAGCAACCCGGGGGCAGGGAATCAGCCCCAGCATTTT.

The rearrangement joins TRBV25-1 to TRBJ1-5; D gene ambiguous. Trimming shortened V by 4 bases and J by 3 bases, and 7 bases separated the two germline ends. CDR1 MGHDK and CDR2 SYGVNS come from the germline V gene. CDR3 length: 13 amino acids. The CDR3 protein is CASSGPFNQPQHF. CDR3 in DNA: TGTGCCAGCAGTGGGCCGTTCAATCAGCCCCAGCATTTT.

CDR3 residues: CASTPGGHSYEQYF. The CDR3 DNA follows: TGTGCCAGCACCCCGGGGGGGCACTCCTACGAGCAGTACTTC. The chain links TRBV5-6 to TRBJ2-7; 8 bases align to TRBD2. This CDR3 contains 14 residues. Trimming at V came to 6 bases and at J to 0 bases, leaving 5 bases not matched to a gene. The germline gives CDR1 SGHDT, CDR2 YYEEEE.

The CDR3 DNA sequence: TGTGCCAGCAGTTACGACGGGAGAGCCGGAAACACCATATATTTT. As protein: CASSYDGRAGNTIYF. V and J are TRBV6-2 or TRBV6-3 and TRBJ1-3, with unresolved D. Per germline, CDR1 MNHEY and CDR2 SVGEGT. Trimming left V 2 bases short and J 4 bases short, with 12 bases between. The CDR3 loop spans 15 amino acids.

J is TRBJ2-2 and V is TRBV19, with D unclear. The CDR3 loop spans 16 amino acids. Germline V gene lookup returns CDR1 LNHDA and CDR2 SQIVND (reference sequence). The germline V and J ends were trimmed by 4 bases and 4 bases, with 16 bases remaining between them. The CDR3 DNA reads TGTGCCAGTAGTACTTCGGAGCTTTGGCCCACCGGGGAGCTGTTTTTT. It translates to CASSTSELWPTGELFF.

In this sample, this clone turned up once. The chain combines TRBV7-8 with TRBJ2-7; TRBD1 matches at 8 bases. The CDR3 runs 15 residues. In germline, CDR1 is SGHVS, CDR2 FQNEAQ. The V segment lost 4 bases and the J segment 3 bases; nucleotides outside the gene matches: 8. For the CDR3, the DNA is TGTGCCAGCAGCTCCAGAACCGGGACAGGCTACGAGCAGTACTTC. It is translated as CASSSRTGTGYEQYF.

The chain is built from TRBV7-8 and TRBJ1-1; D unresolved. The CDR3 contains 12 residues. From germline, CDR1 is SGHVS and CDR2 FQNEAQ. V shed 3 bases and J shed 6 bases, with 8 bases lying between them. The CDR3 DNA is TGTGCCAGCAGCTTCAAAACTGCTGAAGCTTTCTTT. Protein: CASSFKTAEAFF.

This clone was seen more than once but under ten times. This chain joins TRBV12-2 and TRBJ1-4; the table's TRBD1 call for D was not verified on the DNA. TRBV12-2 is assigned pseudogene status. This CDR3 comprises 15 residues. CDR3 region: CASRLSVCLNEKLFF. CDR3 nucleotides: TGTGCAAGTCGCCTTTCAGTGTGCCTTAATGAAAAACTGTTTTTT.

CDR3 loop: CATKDSAYEQYF. Written as DNA, the CDR3 is TGTGCCACCAAAGACAGTGCCTACGAGCAGTACTTC. This rearrangement joins TRBV19 to TRBJ2-7; D perhaps matches TRBD1 (5 bases). CDR3 size: 12 residues. Germline V gives CDR1 LNHDA, CDR2 SQIVND (reference sequence). V was pared by 10 bases and J by 2 bases, with 12 bases between.